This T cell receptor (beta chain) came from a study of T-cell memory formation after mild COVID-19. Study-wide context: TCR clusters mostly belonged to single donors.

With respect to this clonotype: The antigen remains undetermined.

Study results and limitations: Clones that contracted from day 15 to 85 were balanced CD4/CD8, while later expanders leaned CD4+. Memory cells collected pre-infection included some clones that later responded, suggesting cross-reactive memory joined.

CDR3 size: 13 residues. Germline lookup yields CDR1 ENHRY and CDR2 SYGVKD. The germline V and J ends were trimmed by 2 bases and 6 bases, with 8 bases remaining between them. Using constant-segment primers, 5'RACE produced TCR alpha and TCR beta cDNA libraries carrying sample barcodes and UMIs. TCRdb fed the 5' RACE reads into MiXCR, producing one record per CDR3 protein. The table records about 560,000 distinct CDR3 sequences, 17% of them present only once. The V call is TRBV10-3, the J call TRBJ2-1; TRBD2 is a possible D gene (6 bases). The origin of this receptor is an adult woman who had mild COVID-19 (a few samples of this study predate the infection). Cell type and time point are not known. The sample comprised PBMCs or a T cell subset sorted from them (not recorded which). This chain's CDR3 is CAISEGRLNEQFF. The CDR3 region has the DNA TGTGCCATCAGTGAGGGGAGGCTCAATGAGCAGTTCTTC.